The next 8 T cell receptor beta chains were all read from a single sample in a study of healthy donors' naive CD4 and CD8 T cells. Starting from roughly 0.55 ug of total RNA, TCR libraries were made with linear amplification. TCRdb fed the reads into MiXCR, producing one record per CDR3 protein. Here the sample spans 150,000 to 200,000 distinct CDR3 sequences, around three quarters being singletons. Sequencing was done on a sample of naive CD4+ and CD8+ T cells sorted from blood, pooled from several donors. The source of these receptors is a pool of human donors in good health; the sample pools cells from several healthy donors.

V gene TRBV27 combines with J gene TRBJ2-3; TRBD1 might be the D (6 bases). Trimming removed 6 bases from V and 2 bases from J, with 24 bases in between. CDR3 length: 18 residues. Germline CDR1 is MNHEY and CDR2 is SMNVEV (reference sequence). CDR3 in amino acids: CASSKWAGATRDTDTQYF. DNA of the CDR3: TGTGCCAGCAGCAAATGGGCAGGGGCCACGCGCGACACAGATACGCAGTATTTT.

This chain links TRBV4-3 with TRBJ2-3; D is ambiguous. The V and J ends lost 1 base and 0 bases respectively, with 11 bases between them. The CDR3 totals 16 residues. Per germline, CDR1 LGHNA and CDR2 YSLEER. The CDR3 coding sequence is TGCGCCAGCAGCCAAGTTATTCTACAGAGCACAGATACGCAGTATTTT. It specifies CASSQVILQSTDTQYF.

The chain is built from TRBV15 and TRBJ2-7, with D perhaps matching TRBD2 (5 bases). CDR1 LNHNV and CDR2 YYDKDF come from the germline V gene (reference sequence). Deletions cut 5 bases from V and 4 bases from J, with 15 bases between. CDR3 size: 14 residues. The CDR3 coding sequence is TGTGCCACCAGCCGGGGTACAGCGCAATACGAGCAGTACTTC. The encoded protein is CATSRGTAQYEQYF.

Written as DNA, the CDR3 is TGTGCCAGCAGCTTAGATCTTGGGGACCACGAGCAGTACTTC. Its protein product is CASSLDLGDHEQYF. The rearrangement joins TRBV7-8 to TRBJ2-7, with D perhaps matching TRBD1 or TRBD2 (5 bases each). The CDR3 has 14 amino acids. V dropped 1 base and J dropped 5 bases, with 12 bases sitting between them. The germline V gene has CDR1 SGHVS and CDR2 FQNEAQ. Combining the CDR3 with reference TRBV7-8 and TRBJ2-7 gives the whole variable domain GAGVSQSPRYKVAKRGQDVALRCDPISGHVSLFWYQQALGQGPEFLTYFQNEAQLDKSGLPSDRFFAERPEGSVSTLKIQRTQQEDSAVYLCASSLDLGDHEQYFGPGTRLTVT.

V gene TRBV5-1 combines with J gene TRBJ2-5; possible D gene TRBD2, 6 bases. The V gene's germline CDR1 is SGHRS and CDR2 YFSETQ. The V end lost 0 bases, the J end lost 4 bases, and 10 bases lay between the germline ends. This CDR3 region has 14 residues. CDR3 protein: CASSLAGRPETQYF. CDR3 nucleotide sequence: TGCGCCAGCAGCTTGGCAGGGAGGCCAGAGACCCAGTACTTC.

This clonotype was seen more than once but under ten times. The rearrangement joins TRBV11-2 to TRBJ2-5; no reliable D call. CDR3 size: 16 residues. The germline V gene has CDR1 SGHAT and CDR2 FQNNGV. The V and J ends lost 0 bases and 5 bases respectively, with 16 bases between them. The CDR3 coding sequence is TGTGCCAGCAGCTTAGATCCGGGCCTGGAGACGGAGACCCAGTACTTC. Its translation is CASSLDPGLETETQYF.

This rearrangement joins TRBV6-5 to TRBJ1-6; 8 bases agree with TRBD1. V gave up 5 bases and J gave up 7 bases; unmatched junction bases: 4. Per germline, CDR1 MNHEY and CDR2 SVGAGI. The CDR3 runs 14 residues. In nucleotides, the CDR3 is TGTGCCAGCAGTCCGGACAGGGCAAATTCACCCCTCCACTTT. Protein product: CASSPDRANSPLHF.

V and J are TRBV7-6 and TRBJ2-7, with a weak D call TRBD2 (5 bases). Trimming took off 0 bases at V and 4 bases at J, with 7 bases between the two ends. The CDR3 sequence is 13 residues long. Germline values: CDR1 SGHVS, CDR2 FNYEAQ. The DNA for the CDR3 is TGTGCCAGCAGCTTAGCTCGGGGTTACGAGCAGTACTTC. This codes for CASSLARGYEQYF.